This T cell receptor (beta chain) originates from a study of T cells in Graves' hyperthyroidism and ophthalmopathy. About the study: Initial diagnosis, before any treatment, was when peripheral blood was collected.

Only a few counts were recorded for this clonotype. The antigen is undetermined. Study observations and caveats: Among thyroid clonotypes expanded above 0.001, most also appeared in blood.

The hyperthyroidism patients had all been newly diagnosed, and their disease duration was under 2 months. Their ages ranged from 18 to 65 years. Each diagnosis drew on symptoms, thyroxine, TRAb, thyroid ultrasound and orbital computed tomography findings. The CDR3 sequence is 13 residues long. Germline V lookup: CDR1 SGHVS, CDR2 FQNEAQ. The V end lost 1 base, the J end lost 7 bases, and 10 bases lay between the germline ends. TCR beta CDR3 sequences were amplified from RNA transcripts. First-round RT-PCR targeting the TCR CDR3 was performed with the HTBI primer set. MiXCR was run by TCRdb on the multiplex PCR reads, yielding one entry per CDR3 protein. The sample lists hundreds of thousands of distinct CDR3 sequences, about a third occurring once.

The chain combines TRBV7-8 with TRBJ1-1; TRBD1 is a possible D gene (6 bases). The receptor was isolated from a woman aged 40 to 50 with Graves' hyperthyroidism. Sequencing input: blood. The CDR3 DNA follows: TGTGCCAGCAGCTTAGGTAGGGGGGATGAAGCTTTCTTT. Its translation is CASSLGRGDEAFF. Combining the CDR3 with reference TRBV7-8 and TRBJ1-1 gives the whole variable domain GAGVSQSPRYKVAKRGQDVALRCDPISGHVSLFWYQQALGQGPEFLTYFQNEAQLDKSGLPSDRFFAERPEGSVSTLKIQRTQQEDSAVYLCASSLGRGDEAFFGQGTRLTVV.